The T cell receptor beta chain described here comes from a study of T cell responses to AZD1222 COVID-19 vaccine (dated by TCRdb to the early 2020s). Concerning the study at large: AZD1222 recipients whose second dose came at about 4 weeks and those whose second dose came at about 12 weeks were combined into one group, since spike-specific TCR depth and breadth did not differ between the two schedules. TCR sequencing was performed for roughly 240 trial participants, of whom roughly 200 were given two doses of AZD1222 and 26 were given two doses of MenACWY control vaccine. Enrollment into the trials was organized by age into subgroups of 18-55, 56-69 and 70-plus years, and those subgroups contained about 160, 30 and 59 TCR-sequenced participants, respectively. Beyond this particular receptor, the publication reports: After two AZD1222 doses, both the breadth and the depth of spike-specific TCRs were significantly higher than at day 0 and than in MenACWY recipients. Epitopes outside the regions mutated in the B.1.351 and B.1.1.7 variants were reportedly recognized by nearly half of the unique spike-specific TCRs. Because no day 14 peak-response samples were available, the repertoires could be characterized only after the peak T cell response. Participants were mostly white British, with more females than males. The authors suggested clonal diversity may have been underestimated. In the small 56-69-year group, the increase in depth fell short of significance, most likely because of low power. Only six AZD1222 recipients were SARS-CoV-2 seropositive at baseline, limiting conclusions about previously exposed vaccinees. The whole spike protein was spanned by vaccine-associated CD4 TCRs, and dominant responses were seen in regions 160-218 and 743-854.

This clone was recorded only once. Its antigen is not yet known. No base-level quality is on record; no much larger clone is a single base apart. V sheds 5 bases and J sheds 0 bases, leaving 11 bases between their ends. Reading the germline V gene (reference sequence) gives CDR1 LNHDA and CDR2 SQIVND. From cysteine to phenylalanine, the CDR3 is 15 amino acids long. CDR3 DNA is the only sequence kept; it has 45 bases, read in frame from the first base. The sample's time point, from its label and the paper: baseline before first vaccination. The vaccinee samples were drawn from two UK trials, COV001 and COV002, one of which was a single-blind randomized controlled phase 2/3 trial testing AZD1222 (ChAdOx1 nCoV-19) in healthy adults. Trial participant PBMC samples were collected at day 0 and day 28 after the second dose for TCRbeta chain sequencing. The CDR3 regions of human TCRbeta chains were subjected to immunosequencing. The authors processed their data as follows. TCRs in the repertoires were matched against a reference library of SARS-CoV-2-specific TCRs that had been generated with the MIRA antigen-specificity platform. Breadth was defined as the fraction of unique TCRs that were SARS-CoV-2-associated, and depth was defined as the fraction of total T cells that were SARS-CoV-2-associated. Using the MIRA data, each spike-specific TCR was assigned both to the spike region to which the TCR was reactive and to a CD4 or CD8 class. Log10-transformed breadth and depth values were compared by one-way ANOVA with Sidak's multiple comparisons tests. Imported from immuneACCESS, the table was reduced by TCRdb to in-frame sequences with V and J called. These copies leave out some clones; in studies compared against another copy, an unresolved V gene accounts for under half, and the cause of the remainder is not known. Clone size and V and J calls were adopted from that table, with D and trimming inferred from the DNA. The sample table contains 150,000 or so clones; only one count was recorded for approximately 94% of them. The top ten constitute under 10% of the sample.

The origin of this receptor is an adult in good health. Here the chain combines TRBV19 and TRBJ2-1; the D gene is possibly TRBD1 or TRBD2, each agreeing over 6 bases. Sequenced here: peripheral blood, sampled on day 0 of AZD1222 vaccination. CDR3 region: CASSSGAPSYNEQFF. The DNA reads TGTGCCAGTAGTTCGGGGGCCCCCTCCTACAATGAGCAGTTCTTC.